The clone carrying this TCR beta chain was seen a few times. The antigen remains unidentified. The data originate from a study of T-cell memory formation after mild COVID-19. The wider study: For the most part, TCR clusters were specific to one donor.

Sample barcodes and UMIs were carried by the TCR alpha and TCR beta cDNA libraries that 5'RACE generated with constant-segment primers. Each CDR3 protein gets one entry after TCRdb re-called the 5' RACE reads with MiXCR. The sample gives approximately 300,000 distinct CDR3 sequences, around 8% of which show up once; less than 25% is in the top ten. Study outcomes and limitations: Memory cells collected pre-infection included some clones that later responded, suggesting cross-reactive memory joined. Second-wave clones reaching peak frequency on day 37 lacked confirmed SARS-CoV-2 specificity.

The CDR3 is 14 amino acids. J lost 0 bases, V lost 8 bases, and 2 bases had no gene match. The V gene's germline CDR1 is KGHDR and CDR2 SFDVKD. The chain is built from TRBV24-1 and TRBJ2-2; TRBD1 agrees at 7 bases. The TCR was taken from a man aged 18-30 years who had mild COVID-19 (a few samples of this study predate the infection). Cell type and time point are not known. Sequencing used PBMCs or a T cell subset sorted from them (not recorded which). The CDR3 is CATMTGPNTGELFF. The CDR3 DNA follows: TGTGCCACCATGACAGGGCCGAACACCGGGGAGCTGTTTTTT.